This record looks at one TCR beta chain sequence and its context. The data were taken from a study of T-cell reconstitution after alpha-beta-depleted transplantation in children. Using unique molecular identifiers, the investigators prepared the TCRbeta library. Using its own MiXCR run on the PCR reads, TCRdb lists one record per CDR3 protein. The top ten hold 3% of the sample, which has 170,000 or so distinct CDR3 sequences, approximately 7% seen once. The V segment lost 0 bases and the J segment 6 bases; nucleotides outside the gene matches: 13. The CDR3 length is 18 residues. Germline lookup yields CDR1 MNHEY and CDR2 SVGEGT.

The chain has TRBV6-2 or TRBV6-3 and TRBJ2-1; 8 bases map to TRBD2. Sequences were derived from PBMCs from the stem cell graft donor, sampled from the stem cell graft. This clonotype was obtained from a human donor who donated a stem cell graft to a child with Wiskott-Aldrich syndrome. The DNA of the CDR3 is TGTGCCAGCAGTTACTCGCCCGGGACTAGAGGGATCTTCAATGAGCAGTTCTTC. Translation gives CASSYSPGTRGIFNEQFF.